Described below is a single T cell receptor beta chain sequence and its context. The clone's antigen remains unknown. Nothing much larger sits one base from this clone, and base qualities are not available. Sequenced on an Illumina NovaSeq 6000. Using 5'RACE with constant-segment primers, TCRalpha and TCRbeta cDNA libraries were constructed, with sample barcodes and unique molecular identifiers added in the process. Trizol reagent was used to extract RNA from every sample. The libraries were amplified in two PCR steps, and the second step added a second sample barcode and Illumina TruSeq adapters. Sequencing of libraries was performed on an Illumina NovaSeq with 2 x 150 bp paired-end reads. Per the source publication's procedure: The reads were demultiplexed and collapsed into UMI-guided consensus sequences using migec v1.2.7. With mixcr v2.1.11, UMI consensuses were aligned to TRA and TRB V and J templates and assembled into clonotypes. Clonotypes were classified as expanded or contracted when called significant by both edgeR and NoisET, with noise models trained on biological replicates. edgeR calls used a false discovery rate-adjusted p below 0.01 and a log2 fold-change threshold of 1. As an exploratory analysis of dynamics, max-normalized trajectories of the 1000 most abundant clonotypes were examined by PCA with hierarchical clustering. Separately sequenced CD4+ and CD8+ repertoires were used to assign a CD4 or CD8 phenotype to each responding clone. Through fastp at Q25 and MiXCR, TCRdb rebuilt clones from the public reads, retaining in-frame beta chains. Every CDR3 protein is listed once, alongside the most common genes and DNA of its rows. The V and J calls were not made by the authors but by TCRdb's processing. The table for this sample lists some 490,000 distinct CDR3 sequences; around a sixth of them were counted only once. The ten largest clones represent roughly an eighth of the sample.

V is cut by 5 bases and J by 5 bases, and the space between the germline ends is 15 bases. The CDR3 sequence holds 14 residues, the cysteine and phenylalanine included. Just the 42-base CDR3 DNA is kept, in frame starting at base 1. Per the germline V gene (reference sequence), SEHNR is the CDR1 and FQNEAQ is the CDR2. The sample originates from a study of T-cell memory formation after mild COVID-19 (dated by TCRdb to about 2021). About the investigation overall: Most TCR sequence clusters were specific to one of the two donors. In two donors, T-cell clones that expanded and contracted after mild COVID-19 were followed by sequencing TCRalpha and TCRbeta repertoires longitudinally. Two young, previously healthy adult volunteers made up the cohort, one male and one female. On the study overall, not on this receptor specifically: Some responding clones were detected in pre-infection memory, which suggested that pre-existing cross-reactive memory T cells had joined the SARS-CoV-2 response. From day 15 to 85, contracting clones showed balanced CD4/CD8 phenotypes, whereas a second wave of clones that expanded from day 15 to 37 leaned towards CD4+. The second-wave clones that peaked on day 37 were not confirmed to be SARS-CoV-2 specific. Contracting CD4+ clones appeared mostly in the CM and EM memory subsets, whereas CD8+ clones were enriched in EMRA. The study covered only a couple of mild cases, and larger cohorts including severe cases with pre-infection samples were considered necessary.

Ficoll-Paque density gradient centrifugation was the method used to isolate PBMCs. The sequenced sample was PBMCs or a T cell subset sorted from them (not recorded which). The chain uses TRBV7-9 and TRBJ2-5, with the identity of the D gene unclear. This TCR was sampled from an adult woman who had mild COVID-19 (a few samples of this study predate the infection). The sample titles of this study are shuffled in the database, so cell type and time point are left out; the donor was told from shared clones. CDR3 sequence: CASSRRIDRETQYF. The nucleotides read TGTGCCAGCAGCCGACGGATAGATCGGGAGACCCAGTACTTC. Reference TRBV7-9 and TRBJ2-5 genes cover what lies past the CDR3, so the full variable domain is DTGVSQNPRHKITKRGQNVTFRCDPISEHNRLYWYRQTLGQGPEFLTYFQNEAQLEKSRLLSDRFSAERPKGSFSTLEIQRTEQGDSAMYLCASSRRIDRETQYFGPGTRLLVL.